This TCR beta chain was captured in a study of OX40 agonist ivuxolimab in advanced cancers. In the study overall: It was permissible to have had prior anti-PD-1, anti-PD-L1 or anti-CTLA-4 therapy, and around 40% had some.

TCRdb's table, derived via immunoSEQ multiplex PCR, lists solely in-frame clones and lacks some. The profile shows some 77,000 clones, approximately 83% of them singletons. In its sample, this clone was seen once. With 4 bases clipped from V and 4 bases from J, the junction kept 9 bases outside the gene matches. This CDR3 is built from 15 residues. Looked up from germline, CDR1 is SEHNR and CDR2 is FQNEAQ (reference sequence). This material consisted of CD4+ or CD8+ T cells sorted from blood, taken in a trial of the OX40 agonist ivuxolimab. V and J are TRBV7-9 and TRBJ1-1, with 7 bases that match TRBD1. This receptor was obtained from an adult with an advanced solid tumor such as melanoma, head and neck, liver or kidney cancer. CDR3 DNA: TGTGCCAGCAGCTCAACAGGGGCCGGGGGCACTGAAGCTTTCTTT. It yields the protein CASSSTGAGGTEAFF.